These 30 T cell receptor beta chains came from one sample sequenced in a study of shared T cell receptors in the human thymus. Repertoires were generated with immunoSEQ multiplex PCR, while TCRdb's copy carries only in-frame clones and drops some. Found here are hundreds of thousands of clones, 70% to 80% of them singletons; the top ten hold about 0.013%. These data were also reused for a study on human thymus T cells.

The sequencing sample was made of thymocytes. All receptors derive from a boy under three years old with a congenital heart defect.

This sequence joins TRBV28 and TRBJ2-3; 9 nucleotides match TRBD2. With 0 bases clipped from V and 3 bases from J, the junction kept 10 bases outside the gene matches. Germline values: CDR1 MDHEN, CDR2 SYDVKM. The CDR3 extends over 18 amino acids. The DNA for the CDR3 is TGTGCCAGCAGTTTATGCGAATCTCCGGGACTAGCTACAGATACGCAGTATTTT. Protein product: CASSLCESPGLATDTQYF.

The chain uses TRBV28 and TRBJ1-5; TRBD1 agrees at 11 bases. V was clipped by 5 bases and J by 1 base; unmatched bases: 7. Germline CDR1 and CDR2: MDHEN and SYDVKM. The CDR3 consists of 17 residues. The CDR3: CASSPKGQGESNQPQHF. As DNA, the CDR3 is TGTGCCAGCAGTCCCAAGGGACAGGGGGAGAGCAATCAGCCCCAGCATTTT.

This chain links TRBV29-1 with TRBJ1-4, with D uncertain. V lost 5 bases and J 5 bases, leaving 18 bases between the germline ends. The CDR3 has 15 residues. Germline V gene data show CDR1 as SQVTM and CDR2 as ANQGSEA. CDR3 coding DNA: TGCAGCGTTTCGGGGAGCCATAGCGAAAATGAAAAACTGTTTTTT. Its protein is CSVSGSHSENEKLFF.

The J gene is TRBJ2-5, the V gene TRBV5-6, with D perhaps TRBD2 (7 bases). This CDR3 region has 16 residues. Germline V gene data show CDR1 as SGHDT and CDR2 as YYEEEE. Trimming took off 3 bases at V and 3 bases at J, with 18 bases between the two ends. The DNA of the CDR3 is TGTGCCAGCAGCTCACCAGGGGCGGGAGATGAAGAGACCCAGTACTTC. It is translated as CASSSPGAGDEETQYF.

The V gene is TRBV27, the J gene TRBJ2-3, with 7 bases that match TRBD2. Trimming removed 6 bases from V and 7 bases from J; junction bases left unmatched: 19. The V gene's germline CDR1 is MNHEY and CDR2 SMNVEV (reference sequence). This CDR3 spans 17 amino acids. CDR3 in DNA: TGTGCCAGCAGGATAAAAAAAGCGGGAAGGGAAGACCATACGCAGTATTTT. Protein: CASRIKKAGREDHTQYF.

The sample holds a few counts of this clone. This chain links TRBV28 with TRBJ1-5; D call uncertain. This CDR3 spans 14 amino acids. V lost 7 bases to trimming and J lost 0 bases, with 10 bases between them. The V gene's germline CDR1 is MDHEN and CDR2 SYDVKM. This CDR3 reads CASNSGGSNQPQHF. DNA for the CDR3: TGTGCCAGCAACTCTGGAGGTAGCAATCAGCCCCAGCATTTT.

This clone was counted once. The genes are TRBV10-2 and TRBJ2-7; possibly TRBD1 for D (5 bases). Germline values: CDR1 WSHSY, CDR2 SAAADI. V lost 6 bases and J lost 2, with 11 bases in between. The CDR3 has 13 residues. This CDR3 is CASSLQGPYEQYF. In nucleotides, the CDR3 is TGCGCCAGCAGCTTGCAGGGCCCCTACGAGCAGTACTTC.

The chain couples TRBV25-1 to TRBJ2-7, with TRBD1 matching 10 bases. V was clipped by 6 bases and J by 7 bases; unmatched bases: 12. The CDR3 extends over 15 amino acids. Germline-derived CDR1 and CDR2 are MGHDK and SYGVNS. The CDR3 protein is CASRSGTGETKEQYF. Written as DNA, the CDR3 is TGTGCCAGCAGATCCGGGACAGGGGAAACGAAGGAGCAGTACTTC.

The V call is TRBV20-1, the J call TRBJ2-1; no definite D call. V lost 6 bases, J lost 7 bases, and 7 bases lay in between. The CDR3 is made up of 10 amino acids. CDR1 is DFQATT, CDR2 SNEGSKA, per germline (reference sequence). The CDR3 nucleotides are TGCAGTGCCTGCCAGAATGAGCAGTTCTTC. Its protein is CSACQNEQFF.

This clone was recorded a few times. J is TRBJ2-1 and V is TRBV28; 9 bases map to TRBD1. V was clipped by 5 bases and J by 2 bases; unmatched bases: 7. The length of the CDR3 is 16 residues. Germline V CDR1 and CDR2: MDHEN, SYDVKM. In nucleotides, the CDR3 is TGTGCCAGCAGTCAGGGACAGGGATTACCCTACAATGAGCAGTTCTTC. Amino acids: CASSQGQGLPYNEQFF. Complete variable domain (other parts from reference TRBV28 and TRBJ2-1): DVKVTQSSRYLVKRTGEKVFLECVQDMDHENMFWYRQDPGLGLRLIYFSYDVKMKEKGDIPEGYSVSREKKERFSLILESASTNQTSMYLCASSQGQGLPYNEQFFGPGTRLTVL.

The CDR3 reads CASSQRQGREEKLFF. CDR3 in DNA: TGTGCCAGCAGTCAGCGACAGGGTCGGGAAGAAAAACTGTTTTTT. The chain combines TRBV6-1 with TRBJ1-4, with 7 bases fitting TRBD1. The CDR3 length is 15 residues. V trimming: 5 bases; J trimming: 8 bases; junction bases outside the gene matches: 11. In germline, CDR1 is MNHNS, CDR2 SASEGT.

The rearrangement uses TRBV11-2 and TRBJ1-4; 8 positions match TRBD1. The ends lost 5 bases at V and 7 bases at J; junction bases unmatched: 9. This CDR3 comprises 15 residues. Germline CDR1 SGHAT, CDR2 FQNNGV. Written as DNA, the CDR3 is TGTGCCAGCAGCCAGGGGCGGGGACAGGCTGAAAAACTGTTTTTT. Its translation is CASSQGRGQAEKLFF. Full variable domain (missing parts from reference TRBV11-2 and TRBJ1-4): EAGVAQSPRYKIIEKRQSVAFWCNPISGHATLYWYQQILGQGPKLLIQFQNNGVVDDSQLPKDRFSAERLKGVDSTLKIQPAKLEDSAVYLCASSQGRGQAEKLFFGSGTQLSVL.

V is TRBV27 and J is TRBJ2-1; 8 positions match TRBD2. V lost 0 bases and J lost 0; bases outside the gene matches: 1. There are 16 residues in the CDR3. The germline V gene has CDR1 MNHEY and CDR2 SMNVEV (reference sequence). The CDR3 loop reads CASSLSSGTSYNEQFF. CDR3 coding DNA: TGTGCCAGCAGTTTATCTAGCGGGACCTCCTACAATGAGCAGTTCTTC.

V is TRBV27 and J is TRBJ1-1; D is undetermined. Trimming left V 1 base short and J 3 bases short, with 24 bases between. Germline CDR1 is MNHEY and CDR2 is SMNVEV (reference sequence). The CDR3 totals 19 residues. CDR3: CASSLYGSGSLLMDTEAFF. Written as DNA, the CDR3 is TGTGCCAGCAGTTTATACGGGAGTGGCAGCCTGCTAATGGACACTGAAGCTTTCTTT.

This chain joins TRBV2 and TRBJ2-3; 9 positions match TRBD2. CDR3 length: 14 amino acids. J gave up 3 bases and V 6 bases, and 4 bases lay outside the gene matches. Germline V lookup: CDR1 SNHLY, CDR2 FYNNEI. This CDR3 reads CASRKGLATDTQYF. As DNA, the CDR3 is TGTGCCAGCAGAAAAGGACTAGCGACAGATACGCAGTATTTT.

The V gene is TRBV27, the J gene TRBJ1-2; 7 positions match TRBD1. Losses at the gene ends were 9 bases for V and 7 bases for J; bases not matched to a gene: 8. Germline V CDR1 and CDR2: MNHEY, SMNVEV (reference sequence). The length of the CDR3 is 12 residues. The CDR3 sequence is CASLDRDRGYTF. CDR3 coding DNA: TGTGCCAGTCTCGACAGGGACCGTGGCTACACCTTC.

The V and J genes are TRBV7-6 and TRBJ2-1, with D possibly TRBD1 on 5 matching bases. This CDR3 has 13 amino acids. Germline V CDR1 and CDR2: SGHVS, FNYEAQ. The V and J ends lost 6 bases and 5 bases respectively, with 11 bases between them. CDR3 in amino acids: CASRRRGNNEQFF. The CDR3 DNA reads as TGTGCCAGCAGACGAAGGGGTAACAATGAGCAGTTCTTC.

The chain combines TRBV9 with TRBJ2-5, with D possibly TRBD1 on 6 matching bases. The length of the CDR3 is 18 residues. CDR1 and CDR2 from the germline V gene are SGDLS and YYNGEE. V lost 4 bases and J 3 bases, leaving 25 bases between the germline ends. CDR3 nucleotide sequence: TGTGCCAGCAGCCCTCGGGACACCGAGCCCTCTGGGGAAGAGACCCAGTACTTC. It is translated as CASSPRDTEPSGEETQYF.

The gene calls are TRBV5-4 and TRBJ2-3; TRBD2 matches at 10 bases. Trimming at V came to 4 bases and at J to 1 base, leaving 3 bases not matched to a gene. The germline CDR1 and CDR2 sequences are SGHNT and YYREEE (reference sequence). This CDR3 comprises 15 residues. The CDR3 region is CASSMSGRGTDTQYF. The CDR3 bases are TGTGCCAGCAGCATGAGCGGGAGGGGCACAGATACGCAGTATTTT. The variable domain in full, completed from reference TRBV5-4 and TRBJ2-3, reads ETGVTQSPTHLIKTRGQQVTLRCSSQSGHNTVSWYQQALGQGPQFIFQYYREEENGRGNFPPRFSGLQFPNYSSELNVNALELDDSALYLCASSMSGRGTDTQYFGPGTRLTVL.

V is TRBV4-3 and J is TRBJ2-5; TRBD2 matches at 7 bases. V shed 6 bases, J shed 5 bases, and the junction held 12 bases outside the gene matches. This CDR3 has 15 amino acids. Germline-derived CDR1 and CDR2 are LGHNA and YSLEER. CDR3 in amino acids: CASRKAIAGGETQYF. In DNA form, the CDR3 reads TGCGCCAGCAGGAAGGCCATAGCGGGCGGGGAGACCCAGTACTTC.

The chain employs TRBV4-2 and TRBJ2-1; D gene uncertain. The germline V gene has CDR1 LGHNA and CDR2 YNFKEQ. Trimming removed 0 bases at V and 7 bases at J, with 16 bases between. CDR3 length: 16 amino acids. The CDR3 reads CASSQEPPETENEQFF. In nucleotides, the CDR3 is TGTGCCAGCAGCCAAGAACCTCCGGAAACGGAGAATGAGCAGTTCTTC.

This clone was observed a few times. The V gene is TRBV19, the J gene TRBJ1-4, with TRBD1 matching 7 bases. J gave up 8 bases and V 6 bases, and 9 bases lay outside the gene matches. Germline V gene lookup returns CDR1 LNHDA and CDR2 SQIVND (reference sequence). The CDR3 sequence is 14 residues long. The CDR3 reads CASSLGSDREKLFF. In nucleotides, the CDR3 is TGTGCCAGTAGCCTGGGCTCGGACAGGGAAAAACTGTTTTTT.

The V gene is TRBV30, the J gene TRBJ1-4, with no clear D. The CDR3 runs to 11 residues. Between the trimmed V and J ends, which lost 3 bases and 4 bases, there was a span of 3 bases. In germline, CDR1 is GTSNPN, CDR2 SVGIG (reference sequence). CDR3 residues: CAWSGNEKLFF. The CDR3 bases are TGTGCCTGGAGCGGTAATGAAAAACTGTTTTTT.

This rearrangement joins TRBV6-5 to TRBJ2-3, with 8 bases lining up with TRBD2. Germline CDR1 is MNHEY and CDR2 is SVGAGI. Losses at the gene ends were 6 bases for V and 5 bases for J; bases not matched to a gene: 10. This CDR3 has 15 residues. The CDR3 region is CASRAPGGAEDTQYF. CDR3 DNA sequence: TGTGCCAGCAGAGCTCCGGGGGGGGCTGAAGATACGCAGTATTTT.

The chain recombines TRBV4-1 with TRBJ2-1; D perhaps matches TRBD2 (5 bases). V gave up 6 bases and J gave up 6 bases, with 21 bases separating them. The CDR3 sequence is 16 residues long. The germline gives CDR1 MGHRA, CDR2 YSYEKL. The CDR3: CASSRIGEYWANEQFF. The CDR3 bases are TGCGCCAGCAGTCGTATCGGGGAATATTGGGCCAATGAGCAGTTCTTC.

This clone was seen a few times. The rearrangement links TRBV7-9 to TRBJ1-3, with 7 bases matching TRBD1. Germline lookup yields CDR1 SEHNR and CDR2 FQNEAQ (reference sequence). With 6 bases clipped from V and 4 bases from J, the junction kept 3 bases outside the gene matches. This CDR3 is 13 amino acids long. The CDR3 reads CASRQDRGNTIYF. The CDR3 DNA is TGTGCCAGCAGACAGGACAGGGGAAACACCATATATTTT.

The V gene is TRBV18, the J gene TRBJ2-3; TRBD2 aligns across 9 bases. The V gene end was trimmed by 0 bases and the J gene end by 4 bases; junction bases not matched to a gene: 2. From germline, CDR1 is KGHSH and CDR2 LQKENI. The CDR3 is made up of 15 amino acids. For the CDR3, the DNA is TGTGCCAGCTCACCACCGCGGGAGGGGGCAGATACGCAGTATTTT. Translating it yields CASSPPREGADTQYF.

The chain is built from TRBV5-1 and TRBJ2-3; TRBD2 agrees at 9 bases. This CDR3 contains 19 residues. The V and J ends lost 1 base and 2 bases, in that order; junction bases with no gene match: 14. Looked up from germline, CDR1 is SGHRS and CDR2 is YFSETQ. The chain's CDR3 is CASSLLVVAGDSATDTQYF. The CDR3 DNA reads TGCGCCAGCAGCTTGTTGGTGGTAGCGGGAGATTCCGCCACAGATACGCAGTATTTT.

The rearrangement uses TRBV7-2 and TRBJ2-3, with 15 bases that match TRBD2. The germline gives CDR1 SGHTA, CDR2 FQGNSA. This CDR3 contains 18 residues. Trimming removed 5 bases from V and 1 base from J; junction bases left unmatched: 7. The DNA of the CDR3 is TGTGCCAGCAGCATCACCGGGACTAGCGGGAGGCGCACAGATACGCAGTATTTT. Translating it yields CASSITGTSGRRTDTQYF. Supplemented by reference TRBV7-2 and TRBJ2-3, the full variable domain reads GAGVSQSPSNKVTEKGKDVELRCDPISGHTALYWYRQSLGQGLEFLIYFQGNSAPDKSGLPSDRFSAERTGGSVSTLTIQRTQQEDSAVYLCASSITGTSGRRTDTQYFGPGTRLTVL.

This rearrangement joins TRBV10-2 to TRBJ2-1; 8 bases agree with TRBD2. Germline assignment: CDR1 WSHSY and CDR2 SAAADI. With V trimmed by 8 bases and J by 4 bases, 7 bases remained unmatched. This CDR3 has 14 amino acids. This CDR3 reads CASAEREWYNEQFF. DNA for the CDR3: TGCGCCAGCGCTGAGCGGGAGTGGTACAATGAGCAGTTCTTC.